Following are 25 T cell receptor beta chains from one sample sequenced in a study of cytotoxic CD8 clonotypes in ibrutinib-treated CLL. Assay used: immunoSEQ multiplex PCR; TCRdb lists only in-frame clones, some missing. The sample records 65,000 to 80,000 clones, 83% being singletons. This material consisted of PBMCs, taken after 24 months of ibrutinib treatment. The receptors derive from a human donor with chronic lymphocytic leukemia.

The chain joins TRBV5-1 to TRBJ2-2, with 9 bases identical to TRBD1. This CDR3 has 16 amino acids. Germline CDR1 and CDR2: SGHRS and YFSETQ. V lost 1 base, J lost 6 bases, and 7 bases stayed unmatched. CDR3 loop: CASSLRGQGVAGELFF. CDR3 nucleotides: TGCGCCAGCAGCTTGAGGGGACAGGGTGTCGCCGGGGAGCTGTTTTTT.

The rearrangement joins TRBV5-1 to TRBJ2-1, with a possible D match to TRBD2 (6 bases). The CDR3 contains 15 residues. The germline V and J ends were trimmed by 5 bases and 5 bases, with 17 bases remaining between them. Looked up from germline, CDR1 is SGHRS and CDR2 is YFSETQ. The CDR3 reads CASRGGFGWDNEQFF. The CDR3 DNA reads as TGCGCCAGCAGGGGGGGATTCGGTTGGGACAATGAGCAGTTCTTC. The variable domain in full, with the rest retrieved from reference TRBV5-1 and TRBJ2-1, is KAGVTQTPRYLIKTRGQQVTLSCSPISGHRSVSWYQQTPGQGLQFLFEYFSETQRNKGNFPGRFSGRQFSNSRSEMNVSTLELGDSALYLCASRGGFGWDNEQFFGPGTRLTVL.

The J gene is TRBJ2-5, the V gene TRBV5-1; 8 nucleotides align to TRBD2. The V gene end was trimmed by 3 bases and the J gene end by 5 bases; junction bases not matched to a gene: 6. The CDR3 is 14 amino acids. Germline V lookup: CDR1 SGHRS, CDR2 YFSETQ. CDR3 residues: CASSWGTSFETQYF. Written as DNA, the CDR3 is TGCGCCAGCAGCTGGGGGACTAGTTTCGAGACCCAGTACTTC.

CDR3 sequence (DNA): TGCGCCAGCAGGAGAGGCGGGGCTAGCGGGCTACGCTCCTACAATGAGCAGTTCTTC. Protein: CASRRGGASGLRSYNEQFF. V and J are TRBV4-1 and TRBJ2-1, with TRBD2 matching 8 bases. The germline V gene has CDR1 MGHRA and CDR2 YSYEKL. V lost 6 bases to trimming and J lost 0 bases; unmatched junction nucleotides: 16. This CDR3 has 19 residues.

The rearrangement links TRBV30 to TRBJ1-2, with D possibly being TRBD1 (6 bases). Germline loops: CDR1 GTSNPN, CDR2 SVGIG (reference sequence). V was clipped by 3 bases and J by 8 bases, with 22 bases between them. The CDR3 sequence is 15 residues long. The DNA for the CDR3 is TGTGCCTGGAGACCTGGGGGCCTCCTCTCAAGCGGCTACACCTTC. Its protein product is CAWRPGGLLSSGYTF.

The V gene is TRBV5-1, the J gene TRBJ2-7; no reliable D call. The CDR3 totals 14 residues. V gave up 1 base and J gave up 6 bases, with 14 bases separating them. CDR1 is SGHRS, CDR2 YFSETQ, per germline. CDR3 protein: CASSLTILAREQYF. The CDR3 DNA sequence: TGCGCCAGCAGCTTGACGATCTTAGCTCGCGAGCAGTACTTC.

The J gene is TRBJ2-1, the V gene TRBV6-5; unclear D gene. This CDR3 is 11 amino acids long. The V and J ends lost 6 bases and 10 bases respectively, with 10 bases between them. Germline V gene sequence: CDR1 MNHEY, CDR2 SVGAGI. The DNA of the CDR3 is TGTGCCAGCAGGCGAGATAAGGAGCAGTTCTTC. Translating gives CASRRDKEQFF.

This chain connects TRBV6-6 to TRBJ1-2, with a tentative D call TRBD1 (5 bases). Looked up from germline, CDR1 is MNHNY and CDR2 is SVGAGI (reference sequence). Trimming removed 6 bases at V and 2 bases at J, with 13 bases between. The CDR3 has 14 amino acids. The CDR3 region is CASSPGRSNYGYTF. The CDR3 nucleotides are TGTGCCAGCAGCCCAGGGCGCTCCAACTATGGCTACACCTTC.

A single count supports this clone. CDR3 in amino acids: CASLRLAGEVGELFF. The CDR3 region has the DNA TGTGCCAGCCTCCGACTAGCGGGAGAGGTCGGGGAGCTGTTTTTT. This chain connects TRBV6-5 to TRBJ2-2, with 12 bases aligning to TRBD2. CDR3 length: 15 amino acids. Germline loops: CDR1 MNHEY, CDR2 SVGAGI. V was clipped by 8 bases and J by 7 bases; unmatched bases: 8.

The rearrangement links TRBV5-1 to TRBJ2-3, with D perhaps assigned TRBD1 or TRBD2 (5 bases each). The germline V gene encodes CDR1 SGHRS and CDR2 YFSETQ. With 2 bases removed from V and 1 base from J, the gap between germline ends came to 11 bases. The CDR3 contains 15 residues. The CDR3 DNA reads TGCGCCAGCAGCTTCATTGGGGGAGGCACAGATACGCAGTATTTT. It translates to CASSFIGGGTDTQYF. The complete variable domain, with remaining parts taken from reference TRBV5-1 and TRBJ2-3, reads KAGVTQTPRYLIKTRGQQVTLSCSPISGHRSVSWYQQTPGQGLQFLFEYFSETQRNKGNFPGRFSGRQFSNSRSEMNVSTLELGDSALYLCASSFIGGGTDTQYFGPGTRLTVL.

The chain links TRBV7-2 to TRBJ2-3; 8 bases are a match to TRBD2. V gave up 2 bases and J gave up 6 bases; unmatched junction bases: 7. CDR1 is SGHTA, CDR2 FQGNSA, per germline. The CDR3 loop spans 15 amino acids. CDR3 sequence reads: CASSLRGGHGDTQYF. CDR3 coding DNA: TGTGCCAGCAGCTTACGGGGGGGGCACGGGGATACGCAGTATTTT. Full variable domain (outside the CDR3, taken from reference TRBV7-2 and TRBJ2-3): GAGVSQSPSNKVTEKGKDVELRCDPISGHTALYWYRQSLGQGLEFLIYFQGNSAPDKSGLPSDRFSAERTGGSVSTLTIQRTQQEDSAVYLCASSLRGGHGDTQYFGPGTRLTVL.

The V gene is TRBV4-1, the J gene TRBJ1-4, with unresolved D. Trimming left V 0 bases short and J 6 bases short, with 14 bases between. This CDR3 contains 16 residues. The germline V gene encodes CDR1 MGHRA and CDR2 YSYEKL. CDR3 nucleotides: TGCGCCAGCAGCCAAGATGAAAGACGACCACATGAAAAACTGTTTTTT. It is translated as CASSQDERRPHEKLFF.

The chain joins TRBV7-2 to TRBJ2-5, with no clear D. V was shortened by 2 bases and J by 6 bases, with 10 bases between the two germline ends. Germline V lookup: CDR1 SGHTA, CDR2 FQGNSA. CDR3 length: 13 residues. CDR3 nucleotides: TGTGCCAGCAGCTTAAATGGGATGAAGACCCAGTACTTC. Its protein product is CASSLNGMKTQYF.

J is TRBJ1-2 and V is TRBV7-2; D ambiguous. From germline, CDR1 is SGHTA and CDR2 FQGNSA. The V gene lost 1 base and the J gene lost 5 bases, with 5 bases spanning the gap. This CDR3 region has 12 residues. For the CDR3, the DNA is TGTGCCAGCAGCTTAGTGGGATATGGCTACACCTTC. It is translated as CASSLVGYGYTF.

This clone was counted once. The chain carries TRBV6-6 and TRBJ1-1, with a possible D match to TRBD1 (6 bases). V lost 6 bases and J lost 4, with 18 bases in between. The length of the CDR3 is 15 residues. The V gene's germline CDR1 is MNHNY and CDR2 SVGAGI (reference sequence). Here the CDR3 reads CASSPGGRLSTEAFF. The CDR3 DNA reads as TGTGCCAGCAGCCCCGGGGGGCGCTTAAGCACTGAAGCTTTCTTT.

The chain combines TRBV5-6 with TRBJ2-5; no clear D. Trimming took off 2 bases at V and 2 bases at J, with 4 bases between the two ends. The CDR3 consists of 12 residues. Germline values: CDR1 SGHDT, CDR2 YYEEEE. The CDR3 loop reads CASSFEQETQYF. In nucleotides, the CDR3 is TGTGCCAGCAGCTTTGAGCAAGAGACCCAGTACTTC.

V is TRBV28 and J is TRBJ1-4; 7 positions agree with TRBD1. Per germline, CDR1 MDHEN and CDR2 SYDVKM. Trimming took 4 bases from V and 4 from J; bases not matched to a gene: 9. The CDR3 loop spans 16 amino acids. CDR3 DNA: TGTGCCAGCAGTTCCCCGTCGACAGGGCTTAATGAAAAACTGTTTTTT. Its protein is CASSSPSTGLNEKLFF.

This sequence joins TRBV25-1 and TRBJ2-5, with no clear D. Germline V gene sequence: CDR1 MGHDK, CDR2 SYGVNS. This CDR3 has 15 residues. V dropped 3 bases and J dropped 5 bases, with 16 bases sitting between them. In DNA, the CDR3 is TGTGCCAGCAGTGATCCTGGACGCCAAGGGGAGACCCAGTACTTC. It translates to CASSDPGRQGETQYF. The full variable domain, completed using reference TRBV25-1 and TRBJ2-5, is EADIYQTPRYLVIGTGKKITLECSQTMGHDKMYWYQQDPGMELHLIHYSYGVNSTEKGDLSSESTVSRIRTEHFPLTLESARPSHTSQYLCASSDPGRQGETQYFGPGTRLLVL.

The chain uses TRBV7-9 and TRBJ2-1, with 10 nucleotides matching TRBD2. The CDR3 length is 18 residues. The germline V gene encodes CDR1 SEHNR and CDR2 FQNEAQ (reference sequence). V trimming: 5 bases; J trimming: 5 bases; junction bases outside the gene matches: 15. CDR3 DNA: TGTGCCAGCAGCCGCAGCACGGGACTAGCGACCTACCACAATGAGCAGTTCTTC. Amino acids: CASSRSTGLATYHNEQFF.

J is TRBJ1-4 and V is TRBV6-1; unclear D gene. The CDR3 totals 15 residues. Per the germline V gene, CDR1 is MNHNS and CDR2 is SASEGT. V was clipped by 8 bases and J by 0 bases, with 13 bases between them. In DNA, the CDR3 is TGTGCCAGCGACTCAGGTGCAGCAACTAATGAAAAACTGTTTTTT. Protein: CASDSGAATNEKLFF.

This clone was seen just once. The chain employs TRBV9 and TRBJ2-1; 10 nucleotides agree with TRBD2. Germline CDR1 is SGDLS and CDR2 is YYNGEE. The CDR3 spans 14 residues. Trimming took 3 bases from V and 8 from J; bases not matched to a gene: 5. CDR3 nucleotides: TGTGCCAGCAGCGAGGTAGCGGGAGGCTATGAGCAGTTCTTC. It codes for CASSEVAGGYEQFF. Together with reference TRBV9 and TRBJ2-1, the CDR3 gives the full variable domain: DSGVTQTPKHLITATGQRVTLRCSPRSGDLSVYWYQQSLDQGLQFLIQYYNGEERAKGNILERFSAQQFPDLHSELNLSSLELGDSALYFCASSEVAGGYEQFFGPGTRLTVL.

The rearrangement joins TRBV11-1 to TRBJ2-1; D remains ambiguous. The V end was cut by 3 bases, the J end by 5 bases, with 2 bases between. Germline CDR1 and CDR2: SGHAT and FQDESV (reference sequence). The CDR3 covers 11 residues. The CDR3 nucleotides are TGTGCCAGCAGCTTCCACAATGAGCAGTTCTTC. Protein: CASSFHNEQFF.

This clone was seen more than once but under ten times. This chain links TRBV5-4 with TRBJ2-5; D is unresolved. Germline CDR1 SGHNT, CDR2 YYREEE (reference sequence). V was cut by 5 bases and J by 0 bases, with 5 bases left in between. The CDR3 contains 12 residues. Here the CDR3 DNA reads TGTGCCAGCAGTCGGAACCAAGAGACCCAGTACTTC. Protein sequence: CASSRNQETQYF.

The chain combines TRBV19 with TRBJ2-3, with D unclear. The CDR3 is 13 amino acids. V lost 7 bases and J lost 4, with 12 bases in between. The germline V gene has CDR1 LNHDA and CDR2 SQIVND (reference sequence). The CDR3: CASMSSYADTQYF. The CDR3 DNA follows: TGTGCCAGTATGAGCAGCTATGCAGATACGCAGTATTTT.

Written as DNA, the CDR3 is TGTGCCAGCAGCCTCCCACTAGCGGGAGGGCCGAGTAATAAGCCAGATACGCAGTATTTT. Translated, it gives CASSLPLAGGPSNKPDTQYF. This chain joins TRBV2 and TRBJ2-3; 13 bases are shared with TRBD2. The germline gives CDR1 SNHLY, CDR2 FYNNEI. With 6 bases clipped from V and 4 bases from J, the junction kept 19 bases outside the gene matches. The CDR3 runs 20 residues.